A selection of T cell receptor beta chains follows, all from one sample in a study of cytomegalovirus exposure and HLA in healthy donors. Sequencing used immunoSEQ multiplex PCR; TCRdb keeps in-frame clones, though not all of them. The sample lists more than 85,000 clones; approximately 69% were seen once. Material for sequencing was PBMCs. These receptors all come from a female donor in good health and CMV-seronegative. CDR3s include the opening cysteine and the closing phenylalanine or tryptophan. Fields, in order: clone size, D gene, V gene, J gene, CDR3 protein, CDR3 DNA. D genes are given only for firm matches. Clone size, where shown, is once, few, many, or a class for clones that have expanded.

size: -; D: TRBD1; V: TRBV18; J: TRBJ2-7; CDR3: CASSPPDRPQYF; DNA: TGTGCCAGCTCACCACCGGACAGGCCCCAGTACTTC
size: -; D: TRBD1; V: TRBV4-1; J: TRBJ1-2; CDR3: CASSQAGTGGEGGYTF; DNA: TGCGCCAGCAGCCAGGCCGGGACAGGGGGAGAGGGAGGCTACACCTTC
size: -; D: -; V: TRBV7-9; J: TRBJ1-2; CDR3: CASSLLSGGGANGYTF; DNA: TGTGCCAGCAGCTTATTATCCGGGGGAGGGGCTAATGGCTACACCTTC
size: -; D: -; V: TRBV18; J: TRBJ2-2; CDR3: CASSPRQEDTGELFF; DNA: TGTGCCAGCTCACCACGACAGGAAGACACCGGGGAGCTGTTTTTT
size: few; D: TRBD2; V: TRBV6-6; J: TRBJ2-1; CDR3: CASSLSGGGQFF; DNA: TGTGCCAGCAGCCTCAGCGGGGGAGGGCAGTTCTTC
size: -; D: -; V: TRBV6-6; J: TRBJ1-5; CDR3: CASSYVSGQPQHF; DNA: TGTGCCAGCAGTTACGTGTCCGGGCAGCCCCAGCATTTT
size: few; D: TRBD2; V: TRBV4-2; J: TRBJ2-7; CDR3: CASSQEASGTYEQYF; DNA: TGTGCCAGCAGCCAAGAGGCTAGCGGTACCTACGAGCAGTACTTC
size: once; D: TRBD1; V: TRBV13; J: TRBJ1-6; CDR3: CASSGDRGNSPLHF; DNA: TGTGCCAGCAGCGGTGACAGGGGAAATTCACCCCTCCACTTT
size: -; D: TRBD1; V: TRBV29-1; J: TRBJ2-3; CDR3: CSVALGTGGLTQYF; DNA: TGCAGCGTTGCTCTTGGGACAGGGGGCCTAACGCAGTATTTT
size: -; D: -; V: TRBV7-9; J: TRBJ1-2; CDR3: CASSLIAGGNGYTF; DNA: TGTGCCAGCAGCCTTATTGCCGGGGGTAATGGCTACACCTTC